Listed below are T cell receptor beta chains from one sample, sequenced in a study of T cell responses to AZD1222 COVID-19 vaccine. Sequenced by immunoSEQ multiplex PCR; TCRdb stores in-frame clones only, minus some. This sample has about 130,000 clones, with 90% found just once. Sequencing used peripheral blood, obtained on day 0 of AZD1222 vaccination. The receptors derive from an adult in good health. Both conserved end residues are part of each CDR3. D genes are given only for firm matches. Rows may omit the clone size; those that give it use once, few, many or a size class.

j_call | d_call | clone_size | v_call | cdr3_aa | cdr3_nt
TRBJ1-1 | NA | NA | TRBV18 | CASSPPGDPEAFF | TGTGCCAGCTCACCACCAGGGGATCCTGAAGCTTTCTTT
TRBJ2-5 | NA | NA | TRBV21-1 | CASSKSLIRDRGWQETQYF | TGTGCCAGCAGCAAAAGCCTTATCCGGGACAGGGGGTGGCAAGAGACCCAGTACTTC
TRBJ2-5 | NA | NA | TRBV5-6 | CASSQGRLVLQETQYF | TGTGCCAGCAGCCAGGGACGACTGGTGTTACAAGAGACCCAGTACTTC
TRBJ1-4 | NA | NA | TRBV4-1 | CASSQVGSDGEKLFF | TGCGCCAGCAGCCAAGTAGGGAGTGATGGTGAAAAACTGTTTTTT
TRBJ2-5 | NA | NA | TRBV7-3 | CASSPWGANQETQYF | TGTGCCAGCAGCCCATGGGGGGCGAACCAAGAGACCCAGTACTTC
TRBJ1-5 | NA | NA | TRBV11-2 | CASSATPFGSPMDF | TGTGCCAGCAGCGCCACCCCCTTCGGGAGCCCCATGGATTTT
TRBJ2-7 | TRBD1 | NA | TRBV19 | CASSSTGAHSYEQYF | TGTGCCAGTAGTTCGACAGGGGCGCACTCCTACGAGCAGTACTTC
TRBJ2-5 | TRBD2 | NA | TRBV3-1/TRBV3-2 | CASQTSGGGGTQYF | TGTGCCAGTCAGACTAGCGGGGGAGGTGGGACCCAGTACTTC
TRBJ1-2 | NA | once | TRBV30 | CAWNQGNYGYTF | TGTGCCTGGAACCAGGGGAACTATGGCTACACCTTC
TRBJ2-7 | NA | NA | TRBV28 | CASSSRGGGSYEQYF | TGTGCCAGCAGTTCGCGAGGGGGGGGCTCCTACGAGCAGTACTTC
TRBJ1-1 | NA | NA | TRBV6-5 | CASSPGSTQRAFF | TGTGCCAGCAGCCCAGGATCAACGCAGCGAGCTTTCTTT
TRBJ2-3 | TRBD2 | NA | TRBV7-3 | CASSLSGSQTDTQYF | TGTGCCAGCAGTCTCAGCGGGAGTCAGACAGATACGCAGTATTTT
TRBJ1-2 | NA | once | TRBV18 | CASSPPTQWGGYTF | TGTGCCAGCTCACCACCGACACAATGGGGTGGCTACACCTTC
TRBJ2-1 | TRBD2 | NA | TRBV6-5 | CASRLAGSTYNEQFF | TGTGCCAGCAGGCTAGCGGGGTCTACCTACAATGAGCAGTTCTTC
TRBJ2-5 | TRBD2 | NA | TRBV10-3 | CAISSGGFQETQYF | TGTGCCATCAGTAGCGGGGGTTTCCAAGAGACCCAGTACTTC
TRBJ1-6 | NA | NA | TRBV18 | CASSLGTGIDSPLHF | TGTGCCAGCTCGCTCGGAACAGGGATAGATTCACCCCTCCACTTT
TRBJ2-7 | NA | NA | TRBV7-2 | CASSFREGPYEQYF | TGTGCCAGCAGCTTCCGTGAGGGCCCCTACGAGCAGTACTTC
TRBJ2-2 | NA | once | TRBV3-1/TRBV3-2 | CASSTRRQTTGELFF | TGTGCCAGCTCCACGCGGCGACAGACCACCGGGGAGCTGTTTTTT
TRBJ1-2 | NA | NA | TRBV12-5 | CASGLSQGLYGYTF | TGTGCTAGTGGTTTGAGTCAGGGTCTCTATGGCTACACCTTC
TRBJ1-2 | TRBD1 | NA | TRBV5-5 | CASSPNEGDRGSGYTF | TGTGCCAGCAGCCCGAATGAGGGCGACAGGGGTAGTGGCTACACCTTC
TRBJ2-1 | NA | NA | TRBV4-1 | CASSQYYNEQFF | TGCGCCAGCAGCCAATACTACAATGAGCAGTTCTTC
TRBJ2-2 | TRBD1 | NA | TRBV12-3/TRBV12-4 | CASSRTGTGELFF | TGTGCCAGCAGTCGGACAGGGACCGGGGAGCTGTTTTTT
TRBJ1-5 | NA | NA | TRBV12-5 | CASGLSDQPQHF | TGTGCTAGTGGTTTGTCAGATCAGCCCCAGCATTTT
TRBJ2-5 | NA | few | TRBV4-2 | CASSPTLLARETQYF | TGTGCCAGCAGCCCCACTTTATTAGCTCGGGAGACCCAGTACTTC
TRBJ2-6 | NA | NA | TRBV7-2 | CASSASRGSSGANVLTF | TGTGCCAGCAGCGCCAGTCGGGGAAGCTCTGGGGCCAACGTCCTGACTTTC
TRBJ1-5 | NA | once | TRBV15 | CATSRDLGQPQHF | TGTGCCACCAGCAGAGATCTGGGTCAGCCCCAGCATTTT
TRBJ2-7 | NA | NA | TRBV6-1 | CASSEGQGFQQYF | TGTGCCAGCAGTGAAGGGCAGGGATTCCAGCAGTACTTC
TRBJ1-1 | NA | NA | TRBV5-1 | CASSWRLEDTEAFF | TGCGCCAGCAGCTGGCGGTTGGAGGACACTGAAGCTTTCTTT
TRBJ1-5 | NA | NA | TRBV3-1/TRBV3-2 | CASSQDKGLGPQHF | TGTGCCAGCAGCCAAGATAAGGGTTTGGGGCCCCAGCATTTT
TRBJ2-1 | NA | NA | TRBV9 | CASSVVQGSYNEQFF | TGTGCCAGCAGCGTAGTTCAGGGATCCTACAATGAGCAGTTCTTC
TRBJ2-7 | TRBD2 | NA | TRBV7-2 | CASSLEVAGALSYEQYF | TGTGCCAGCAGCCTTGAAGTAGCGGGAGCCCTCTCCTACGAGCAGTACTTC
TRBJ2-1 | NA | NA | TRBV10-3 | CAIRPGGENEQFF | TGTGCCATCAGGCCGGGGGGCGAGAATGAGCAGTTCTTC
TRBJ1-1 | NA | NA | TRBV7-8 | CASSLPGARAFF | TGTGCCAGCAGCCTTCCAGGGGCGAGAGCTTTCTTT
TRBJ2-5 | NA | NA | TRBV15 | CATSRDRAQTQYF | TGTGCCACCAGCAGAGACAGGGCGCAGACCCAGTACTTC
TRBJ2-2 | NA | NA | TRBV7-9 | CASSISAGTRKINTGELFF | TGTGCCAGCAGCATCAGCGCCGGGACACGCAAAATCAACACCGGGGAGCTGTTTTTT
TRBJ2-3 | TRBD2 | NA | TRBV19 | CASRRTSGRRDTQYF | TGTGCCAGTAGGCGGACTAGCGGGCGCCGGGATACGCAGTATTTT
TRBJ1-4 | TRBD1 | NA | TRBV7-3 | CASSYPPGGLYEKLFF | TGTGCCAGCAGCTACCCCCCAGGGGGCTTATACGAAAAACTGTTTTTT
TRBJ2-4 | NA | NA | TRBV19 | CASSIGLAKNIQYF | TGTGCCAGTAGTATAGGGCTAGCCAAAAACATTCAGTACTTC
TRBJ1-6 | NA | few | TRBV4-2 | CASSQWGSSYNSPLHF | TGTGCCAGCAGCCAGTGGGGGAGCTCCTATAATTCACCCCTCCACTTT
TRBJ1-5 | NA | few | TRBV6-5 | CATQAVHHSNQPQHF | TGTGCCACCCAGGCAGTTCATCATAGCAATCAGCCCCAGCATTTT
TRBJ2-7 | TRBD1 | NA | TRBV5-4 | CASSSPGQGRAEQYF | TGTGCCAGCAGCAGCCCGGGACAGGGCCGGGCCGAGCAGTACTTC
TRBJ2-3 | TRBD2 | NA | TRBV6-4 | CASSDSAGALTDTQYF | TGTGCCAGCAGTGACTCGGCGGGAGCCCTCACAGATACGCAGTATTTT
TRBJ1-4 | NA | NA | TRBV18 | CASSPQPSTNEKLFF | TGTGCCAGCTCACCACAGCCTTCAACTAATGAAAAACTGTTTTTT
TRBJ1-6 | NA | NA | TRBV14 | CASSQVGGGLGRSPLHF | TGTGCCAGCAGCCAAGTTGGGGGTGGGCTTGGAAGATCACCCCTCCACTTT
TRBJ2-7 | NA | NA | TRBV4-2 | CASSQDEELPSQYF | TGTGCCAGCAGCCAAGATGAAGAGCTCCCCTCCCAGTACTTC
TRBJ1-4 | NA | NA | TRBV4-3 | CASSQDSASTNEKLFF | TGCGCCAGCAGCCAGGACTCCGCCTCGACCAATGAAAAACTGTTTTTT
TRBJ2-7 | NA | NA | TRBV24-1 | CATSDGTFSSYEQYF | TGTGCCACCAGTGACGGGACCTTTAGCTCCTACGAGCAGTACTTC